Shown below are 17 T cell receptor beta chains from a single sample sequenced in a study of cytomegalovirus exposure and HLA in healthy donors. It was with 60 Vbeta and 13 Jbeta primers that the PCR ran. Clones were read by immunoSEQ multiplex PCR, and TCRdb kept only the in-frame ones, dropping some. The sample includes about 150,000 clones, approximately 80% of them seen just once. What was sequenced was PBMCs. The origin of the receptors is a male donor in good health and CMV-seronegative.

This clone turned up a few times. The V call is TRBV11-2, the J call TRBJ2-2, with 12 bases matching TRBD2. Germline CDR1 reads SGHAT; CDR2 reads FQNNGV. The CDR3 contains 15 residues. Trimming took 5 bases from V and 7 from J; bases not matched to a gene: 5. CDR3 sequence reads: CASSDLAGGHGELFF. Here the CDR3 DNA reads TGTGCCAGCAGCGATCTAGCGGGGGGGCACGGGGAGCTGTTTTTT.

The V gene is TRBV21-1, the J gene TRBJ2-7; the listed D gene, TRBD2, was not tested against the DNA. TRBV21-1 counts as a pseudogene. This CDR3 contains 15 residues. The CDR3 sequence is CASSKGPGFSYEQYF. CDR3 nucleotides: TGTGCCAGCAGCAAAGGACCCGGGTTCTCCTACGAGCAGTACTTC.

This clone has just a few counts. The chain is built from TRBV7-8 and TRBJ2-5; a possible D gene is TRBD2 (7 bases). Germline CDR1 is SGHVS and CDR2 is FQNEAQ. V lost 3 bases and J 4 bases, leaving 12 bases between the germline ends. This CDR3 contains 14 residues. This chain's CDR3 is CASSFPGGPETQYF. Written as DNA, the CDR3 is TGTGCCAGCAGCTTTCCGGGGGGCCCAGAGACCCAGTACTTC.

The chain is built from TRBV5-1 and TRBJ2-2; tentatively, D is TRBD1 (6 bases). This CDR3 is built from 15 residues. Germline CDR1 and CDR2: SGHRS and YFSETQ. V was trimmed by 6 bases and J by 1 base, leaving 13 bases between them. In DNA form, the CDR3 reads TGCGCCAGCACCTCACCGGGACAGAACACCGGGGAGCTGTTTTTT. Its translation: CASTSPGQNTGELFF.

The chain links TRBV11-2 to TRBJ2-3; D might be TRBD2 (6 bases). CDR3 size: 15 residues. CDR1 and CDR2 (germline): SGHAT, FQNNGV. With 3 bases removed from V and 3 bases from J, the gap between germline ends came to 13 bases. The CDR3 reads CASSFTGLKTDTQYF. CDR3 bases: TGTGCCAGCAGCTTCACGGGACTTAAAACAGATACGCAGTATTTT.

This chain connects TRBV27 to TRBJ2-2, with 8 bases aligning to TRBD2. Germline CDR1 is MNHEY and CDR2 is SMNVEV (reference sequence). This CDR3 is 16 amino acids long. Unmatched junction bases numbered 7, after V lost 2 bases and J lost 5 bases. Here the CDR3 DNA reads TGTGCCAGCAGTTTAACCGGGAGGGTCCGGACCGGGGAGCTGTTTTTT. It codes for CASSLTGRVRTGELFF.

The rearrangement uses TRBV6-1 and TRBJ2-5; a possible D gene is TRBD1 (5 bases). The last part of the DNA fits TRBJ2-7 better; the J call may be wrong. There are 14 residues in the CDR3. From germline, CDR1 is MNHNS and CDR2 SASEGT. In nucleotides, the CDR3 is TGTGCCAGCCGGTCGGACATCATCTCCTACGAGCAGTACTTC. Encoded protein: CASRSDIISYEQYF.

This chain connects TRBV27 to TRBJ1-5; 10 positions match TRBD1. The germline V gene encodes CDR1 MNHEY and CDR2 SMNVEV (reference sequence). The V gene end was trimmed by 5 bases and the J gene end by 5 bases; junction bases not matched to a gene: 6. The CDR3 extends over 15 amino acids. CDR3 nucleotide sequence: TGTGCCAGCAGTACGACAGGGGGCGCGTATCAGCCCCAGCATTTT. Translated, it gives CASSTTGGAYQPQHF.

The chain joins TRBV7-8 to TRBJ2-6; TRBD1 matches at 7 bases. Germline trimming cut 2 bases from V and 2 bases from J; bases unmatched to any gene: 9. Germline CDR1 and CDR2: SGHVS and FQNEAQ. The CDR3 is 18 residues long. CDR3 DNA sequence: TGTGCCAGCAGCTTAATAGAGGGGGCCCGTACTGGGGCCAACGTCCTGACTTTC. This codes for CASSLIEGARTGANVLTF.

The chain joins TRBV5-6 to TRBJ2-5, with D possibly matching TRBD1 (6 bases). The CDR3 is 17 residues long. Looked up from germline, CDR1 is SGHDT and CDR2 is YYEEEE. Trimming shortened V by 1 base and J by 1 base, and 17 bases separated the two germline ends. This CDR3 reads CASSLLTGQTFQETQYF. Here the CDR3 DNA reads TGTGCCAGCAGCTTGTTGACTGGACAGACTTTCCAAGAGACCCAGTACTTC.

The rearrangement uses TRBV19 and TRBJ1-2; maybe TRBD1 (6 bases). This CDR3 has 15 amino acids. Germline CDR1 reads LNHDA; CDR2 reads SQIVND (reference sequence). V was trimmed by 0 bases and J by 10 bases, leaving 18 bases between them. The CDR3 DNA reads as TGTGCCAGTAGTATAGATATGGGGACAAAGACCGTCTACACCTTC. The encoded protein is CASSIDMGTKTVYTF.

The V gene is TRBV6-1, the J gene TRBJ2-1; D may be TRBD2 (6 bases). V dropped 3 bases and J dropped 7 bases, with 13 bases sitting between them. CDR1 MNHNS and CDR2 SASEGT come from the germline V gene. The CDR3 loop spans 14 amino acids. The CDR3 sequence: CASSEANRENEQFF. As DNA, the CDR3 is TGTGCCAGCAGTGAGGCGAATCGGGAGAATGAGCAGTTCTTC.

This chain uses TRBV19 with TRBJ1-1, with TRBD1 matching 7 bases. Germline CDR1 is LNHDA and CDR2 is SQIVND (reference sequence). J lost 4 bases, V lost 7 bases, and 9 bases had no gene match. The CDR3 is 14 amino acids. The CDR3 DNA reads TGTGCCAGTACCATCAGGGGGGTGGGCACTGAAGCTTTCTTT. Its protein is CASTIRGVGTEAFF.

CDR3 sequence reads: CASSTDRGNLLSGANVLTF. The CDR3 nucleotides read TGTGCCAGTAGTACGGACAGGGGTAACCTACTCTCTGGGGCCAACGTCCTGACTTTC. The gene calls are TRBV19 and TRBJ2-6, with 9 nucleotides matching TRBD1. Germline lookup yields CDR1 LNHDA and CDR2 SQIVND (reference sequence). The CDR3 loop spans 19 amino acids. J lost 0 bases, V lost 4 bases, and 10 bases had no gene match.

This clone occurred once. The chain combines TRBV30 with TRBJ1-2, with D hard to call. The CDR3 contains 12 residues. Trimming left V 0 bases short and J 6 bases short, with 8 bases between. CDR1 and CDR2 from the germline V gene are GTSNPN and SVGIG (reference sequence). The CDR3 DNA reads TGTGCCTGGAGTGTACGAACACATGGCTACACCTTC. Residues: CAWSVRTHGYTF.

The rearrangement links TRBV25-1 to TRBJ2-4; 16 nucleotides agree with TRBD2. This CDR3 has 15 amino acids. V lost 6 bases to trimming and J lost 7 bases; unmatched junction nucleotides: 3. Germline CDR1 is MGHDK and CDR2 is SYGVNS. The CDR3 nucleotides are TGTGCCAGCAGAGGGACTAGCGGGGGGGCGAACATTCAGTACTTC. It encodes CASRGTSGGANIQYF.

The V call is TRBV4-1, the J call TRBJ2-1; possibly TRBD2 for D (6 bases). The CDR3 is made up of 14 amino acids. In germline, CDR1 is MGHRA, CDR2 YSYEKL. V lost 4 bases to trimming and J lost 6 bases, with 13 bases between them. CDR3 amino acids: CASSRLLGGNEQFF. The CDR3 DNA reads as TGCGCCAGCAGCCGGCTACTGGGGGGCAATGAGCAGTTCTTC.